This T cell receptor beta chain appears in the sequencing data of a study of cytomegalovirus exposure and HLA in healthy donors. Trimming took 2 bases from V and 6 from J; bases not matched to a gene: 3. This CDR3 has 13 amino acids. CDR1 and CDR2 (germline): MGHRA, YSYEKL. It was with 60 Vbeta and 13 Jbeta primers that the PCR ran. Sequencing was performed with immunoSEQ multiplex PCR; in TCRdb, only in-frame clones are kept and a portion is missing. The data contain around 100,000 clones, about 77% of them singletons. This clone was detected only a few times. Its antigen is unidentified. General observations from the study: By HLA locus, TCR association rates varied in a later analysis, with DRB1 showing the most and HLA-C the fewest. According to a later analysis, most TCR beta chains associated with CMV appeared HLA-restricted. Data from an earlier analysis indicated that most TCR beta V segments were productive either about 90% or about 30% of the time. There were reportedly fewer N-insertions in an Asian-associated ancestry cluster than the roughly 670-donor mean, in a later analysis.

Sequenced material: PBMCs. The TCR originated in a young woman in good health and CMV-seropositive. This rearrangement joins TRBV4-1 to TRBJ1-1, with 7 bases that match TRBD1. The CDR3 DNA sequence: TGCGCCAGCAGCCAAATCACAGGGGCTGAAGCTTTCTTT. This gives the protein CASSQITGAEAFF.